Listed below are T cell receptor beta chains from one sample, sequenced in a study of T-cell reconstitution after alpha-beta-depleted transplantation in children. TCRdb re-called the PCR reads with MiXCR, one entry per CDR3 protein. The data hold 300,000 or so distinct CDR3 sequences, with 9.9% observed a single time. This sample comprised PBMCs from the stem cell graft donor, obtained from the stem cell graft. The receptors stem from a human donor who donated a stem cell graft to a child with SCID. Both conserved end residues are part of each CDR3. D genes are given only for firm matches. Rows give clone size only sometimes, using once, few, many, or a class for an expanded clone.

j_gene | d_gene | abundance | v_gene | CDR3nt | CDR3aa
TRBJ1-2 | TRBD1 | - | TRBV7-9 | TGTGCCAGCAGCTTAGCATATCGGGACAGGGAAGATGGCTACACCTTC | CASSLAYRDREDGYTF
TRBJ1-1 | - | - | TRBV29-1 | TGCAGCGCTGAGGTGGTAGAAGCTTTCTTT | CSAEVVEAFF
TRBJ2-3 | TRBD2 | - | TRBV7-2 | TGTGCCAGCAGCCGGGAGGCCACACAGGCTGTTAATACGCAGTATTTT | CASSREATQAVNTQYF
TRBJ2-1 | TRBD1 | - | TRBV5-1 | TGCGCCAGCAGCTTGGTGGGACAGAGGGCCAATGAGCAGTTCTTC | CASSLVGQRANEQFF
TRBJ2-3 | TRBD2 | many | TRBV5-1 | TGCGCCAGCAGCCCACTAGCGGGGGTTGGAAGCACAGATACGCAGTATTTT | CASSPLAGVGSTDTQYF
TRBJ2-5 | - | many | TRBV12-3/TRBV12-4 | TGTGCCAGCAGTTTAGCCGACAGTCAAGAGACCCAGTACTTC | CASSLADSQETQYF
TRBJ2-7 | - | - | TRBV18 | TGTGCCAGCTCACCCGCTTCCGCGGGGGCTTATTACGAGCAGTACTTC | CASSPASAGAYYEQYF
TRBJ1-1 | TRBD1 | - | TRBV5-1 | TGCGCCAGCAGCGCGGACAGGTTCGACACTGAAGCTTTCTTT | CASSADRFDTEAFF
TRBJ2-5 | TRBD2 | few | TRBV10-2 | TGCGCCAGCAGTGTGCTAGCGGCCCACCAAGAGACCCAGTACTTC | CASSVLAAHQETQYF
TRBJ2-7 | - | few | TRBV9 | TGTGCCAGCAGCGTAGGTGTGGGGAACTCCTACGAGCAGTACTTC | CASSVGVGNSYEQYF
TRBJ2-5 | - | - | TRBV12-3/TRBV12-4 | TGTGCCAGCAGAGAACAGGGTTATGAGACCCAGTACTTC | CASREQGYETQYF
TRBJ2-1 | TRBD2 | many | TRBV10-3 | TGTGCCATCGGCCTGGGACTAGCGGGGCCCAATGAGCAGTTCTTC | CAIGLGLAGPNEQFF
TRBJ2-3 | TRBD2 | - | TRBV2 | TGTGCCAGCAGTGAATGGCGGGGGGGCCGAGATACGCAGTATTTT | CASSEWRGGRDTQYF
TRBJ1-4 | TRBD1 | few | TRBV5-1 | TGCGCCAGCAGCTTGGTCTCAGGGGGTATGGAAAAACTGTTTTTT | CASSLVSGGMEKLFF
TRBJ1-2 | - | - | TRBV20-1 | TGCAGTGCTCACGACAGAGTTTATACAAATAACTATGGCTACACCTTC | CSAHDRVYTNNYGYTF
TRBJ2-4 | - | - | TRBV7-2 | TGTGCCAGCAGCTTAGAATTGTTACAATTTCAGTACTTC | CASSLELLQFQYF
TRBJ1-1 | - | few | TRBV29-1 | TGCAGCGTTTTCGGGGGCGGCACTGAAGCTTTCTTT | CSVFGGGTEAFF